The entry that follows covers one T cell receptor (beta chain) sequence. In the authors' workflow: Amplification of reference gene primers was used by the study to estimate nucleated cell counts. Method: immunoSEQ multiplex PCR; TCRdb's copy keeps in-frame clones and lacks some. V and J calls and clone size are given by that table; D and trimming were obtained from the DNA. The profile shows 300,000 to 350,000 clones, 90% of them singletons. This specimen comes from a study of blood T cell repertoires in COVID-19. Across the whole study: Acute-phase and convalescent COVID-19 samples originated in the United States, Italy and Spain.

This clonotype originated in a young woman with COVID-19, enrolled during active disease. Sequences were obtained from peripheral blood.

Written as DNA, the CDR3 is TGTGCCAGCAGGAAAAACAGAGTTAATCAGCCCCAGCATTTT. The encoded protein is CASRKNRVNQPQHF. V gene TRBV2 combines with J gene TRBJ1-5, with D hard to call. The CDR3 totals 14 residues. CDR1 is SNHLY and CDR2 is FYNNEI in the germline V gene. V lost 6 bases and J lost 4, with 13 bases in between.